This TCR beta chain appears in the sequencing data of a study of blood T cell repertoires in COVID-19. Data came from immunoSEQ multiplex PCR; TCRdb stores just in-frame clones and leaves some out. The table has under 200,000 clones, 60% to 85% seen once. This TCR was sampled from a woman aged 60 to 75 with COVID-19, enrolled during active disease. Sequencing input: peripheral blood.

The CDR3 region is CASSVGSSYEQYF. The CDR3 DNA reads as TGTGCCAGCAGCGTCGGGAGTAGTTACGAGCAGTACTTC. The chain combines TRBV7-3 with TRBJ2-7; perhaps TRBD2 as D (6 bases). V was cut by 5 bases and J by 4 bases, with 12 bases left in between. This CDR3 spans 13 amino acids. The germline V gene has CDR1 SGHTA and CDR2 FQGTGA.